Shown below are 7 T cell receptor beta chains from a single sample sequenced in a study of Graves' ophthalmopathy and Graves' hyperthyroidism. RNA transcripts were the source from which TCR beta CDR3 regions were amplified. RT-PCR with HTBI primers came first, then second-round multiplex PCR. Each CDR3 protein gets one entry after TCRdb re-called the multiplex PCR reads with MiXCR. Of 600,000 to 650,000 distinct CDR3 sequences in the sample, approximately 22% are singletons; the top ten hold roughly 6.9%. The material sequenced was peripheral blood. The origin of the receptors is a woman aged 18-35 years with stable Graves' hyperthyroidism. Some clones in this sample may be carry-over from other donors' samples.

This clonotype was detected many times. This chain connects TRBV10-3 to TRBJ1-2, with TRBD1 as a possible D gene (5 bases). The CDR3 extends over 13 amino acids. Germline V gene lookup returns CDR1 ENHRY and CDR2 SYGVKD. Trimming left V 6 bases short and J 4 bases short, with 12 bases between. The CDR3 is CAIRATGSYGYTF. CDR3 nucleotide sequence: TGTGCCATCAGGGCTACAGGAAGCTATGGCTACACCTTC.

V usage is TRBV30 and J usage is TRBJ2-7; TRBD1 matches at 9 bases. Per the germline V gene, CDR1 is GTSNPN and CDR2 is SVGIG (reference sequence). This CDR3 region has 13 residues. Unmatched junction bases numbered 10, after V lost 6 bases and J lost 7 bases. The CDR3 bases are TGTGCCTGTAAGACCGGGACAGGGCTAGAGCAGTACTTC. Its translation: CACKTGTGLEQYF.

This clonotype showed up just a few times. The rearrangement joins TRBV6-1 to TRBJ1-5; D is undetermined. Trimming removed 5 bases from V and 5 bases from J, with 13 bases in between. Germline-derived CDR1 and CDR2 are MNHNS and SASEGT. The CDR3 extends over 14 amino acids. The CDR3 protein is CASSPDNLDQPQHF. The CDR3 DNA follows: TGTGCCAGCAGTCCTGACAATCTAGATCAGCCCCAGCATTTT.

This clonotype was picked up many times. The DNA of the CDR3 is TGTGCCACCGGGGAGGGAACTAATTCACCCCTCCACTTT. It encodes CATGEGTNSPLHF. The V call is TRBV7-2, the J call TRBJ1-6; no firm D call. The CDR3 length is 13 residues. V was cut by 10 bases and J by 6 bases, with 13 bases left in between. The germline V gene has CDR1 SGHTA and CDR2 FQGNSA.

Only a few counts were recorded for this clonotype. J is TRBJ1-1 and V is TRBV12-5; D is unclear. This CDR3 contains 17 residues. Between the trimmed V and J ends, which lost 0 bases and 3 bases, there was a span of 17 bases. In germline, CDR1 is LGHNT, CDR2 FRNRAP. CDR3 sequence reads: CASGLVYGVREDTEAFF. CDR3 in DNA: TGTGCTAGTGGTTTGGTATATGGCGTTAGGGAGGACACTGAAGCTTTCTTT.

Notes on this clonotype: This may stem from a read error, because a much larger clone lies one nucleotide away. The chain combines TRBV28 with TRBJ2-5, with TRBD1 matching 8 bases. CDR1 and CDR2 (germline): MDHEN, SYDVKM. The CDR3 length is 13 residues. In DNA, the CDR3 is TGTTCCAGCCAGGAACAGGGGGAAGAGACCCAGTACTTC. Translated, it gives CSSQEQGEETQYF.

This clonotype showed up just a few times. The chain is built from TRBV4-1 and TRBJ2-7, with 7 bases that match TRBD2. The CDR3 has 15 residues. Germline V lookup: CDR1 MGHRA, CDR2 YSYEKL. With 2 bases clipped from V and 1 base from J, the junction kept 5 bases outside the gene matches. The chain's CDR3 is CASSQPGLSSYEQYF. Written as DNA, the CDR3 is TGCGCCAGCAGCCAACCGGGACTATCTTCCTACGAGCAGTACTTC.